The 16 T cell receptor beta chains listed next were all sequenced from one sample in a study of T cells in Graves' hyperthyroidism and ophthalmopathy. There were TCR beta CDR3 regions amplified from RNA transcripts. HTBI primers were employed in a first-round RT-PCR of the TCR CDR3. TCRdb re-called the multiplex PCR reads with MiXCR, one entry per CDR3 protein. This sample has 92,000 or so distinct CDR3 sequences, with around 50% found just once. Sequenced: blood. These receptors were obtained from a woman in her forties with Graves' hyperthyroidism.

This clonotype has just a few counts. Here the CDR3 DNA reads TGTGCCAGCAGCTTAGGAGGGAATAGCAATCAGCCCCAGCATTTT. It codes for CASSLGGNSNQPQHF. The chain carries TRBV7-2 and TRBJ1-5, with unresolved D. Trimming shortened V by 1 base and J by 0 bases, and 7 bases separated the two germline ends. Per germline, CDR1 SGHTA and CDR2 FQGNSA. The CDR3 is made up of 15 amino acids.

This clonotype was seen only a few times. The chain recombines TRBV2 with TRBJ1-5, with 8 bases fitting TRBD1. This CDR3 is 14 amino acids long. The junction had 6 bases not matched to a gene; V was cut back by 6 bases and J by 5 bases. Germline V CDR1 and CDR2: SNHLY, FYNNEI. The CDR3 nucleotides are TGTGCCAGCAGGCGAGACAGGGGCGATCAGCCCCAGCATTTT. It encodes CASRRDRGDQPQHF.

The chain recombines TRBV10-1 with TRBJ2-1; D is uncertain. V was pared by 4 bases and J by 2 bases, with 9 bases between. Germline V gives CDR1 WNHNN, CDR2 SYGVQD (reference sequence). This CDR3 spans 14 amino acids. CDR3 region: CASSAVATYNEQFF. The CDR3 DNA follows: TGCGCCAGCAGTGCAGTGGCTACCTACAATGAGCAGTTCTTC.

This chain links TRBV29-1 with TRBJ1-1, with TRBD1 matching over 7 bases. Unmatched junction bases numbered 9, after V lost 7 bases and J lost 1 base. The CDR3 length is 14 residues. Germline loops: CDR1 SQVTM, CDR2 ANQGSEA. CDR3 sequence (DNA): TGCAGCGCCAGACCCGGGACAGAGAACACTGAAGCTTTCTTT. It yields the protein CSARPGTENTEAFF.

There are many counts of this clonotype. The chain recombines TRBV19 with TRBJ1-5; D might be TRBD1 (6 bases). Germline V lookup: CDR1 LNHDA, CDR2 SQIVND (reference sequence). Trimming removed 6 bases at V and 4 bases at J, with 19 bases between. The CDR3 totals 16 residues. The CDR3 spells CASSPIDRTRNQPQHF. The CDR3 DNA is TGTGCCAGTAGCCCGATAGACAGGACCCGTAATCAGCCCCAGCATTTT.

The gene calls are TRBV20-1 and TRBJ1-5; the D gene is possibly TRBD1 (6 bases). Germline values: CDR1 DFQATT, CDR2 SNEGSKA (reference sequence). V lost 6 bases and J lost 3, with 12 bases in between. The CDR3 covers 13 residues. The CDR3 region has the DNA TGCAGTGCGAGCGGGACAATCAATCAGCCCCAGCATTTT. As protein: CSASGTINQPQHF.

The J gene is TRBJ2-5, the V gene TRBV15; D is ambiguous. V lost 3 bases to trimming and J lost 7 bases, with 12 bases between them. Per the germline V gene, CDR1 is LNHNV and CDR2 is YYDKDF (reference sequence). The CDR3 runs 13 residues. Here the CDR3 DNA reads TGTGCCACCAGCAGCCCGCCCATGGGGACCCAGTACTTC. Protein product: CATSSPPMGTQYF.

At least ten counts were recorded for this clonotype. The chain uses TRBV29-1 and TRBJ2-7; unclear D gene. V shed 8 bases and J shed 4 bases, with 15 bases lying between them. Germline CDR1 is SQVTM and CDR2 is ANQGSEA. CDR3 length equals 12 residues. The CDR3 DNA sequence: TGCAGCATTGCCGCGATGGGATACGAGCAGTACTTC. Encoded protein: CSIAAMGYEQYF.

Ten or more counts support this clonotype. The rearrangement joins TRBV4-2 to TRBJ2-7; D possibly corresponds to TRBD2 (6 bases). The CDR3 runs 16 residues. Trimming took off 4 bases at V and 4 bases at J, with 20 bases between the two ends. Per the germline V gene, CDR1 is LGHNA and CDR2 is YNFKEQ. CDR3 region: CASSLEVGSGFYEQYF. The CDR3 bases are TGTGCCAGCAGCCTGGAGGTCGGGAGTGGCTTTTACGAGCAGTACTTC.

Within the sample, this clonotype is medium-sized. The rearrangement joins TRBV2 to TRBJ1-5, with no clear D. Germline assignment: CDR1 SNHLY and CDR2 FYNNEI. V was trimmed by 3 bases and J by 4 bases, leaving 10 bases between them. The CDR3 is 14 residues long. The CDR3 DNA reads TGTGCCAGCAGTGACGGTCTTCGGAATCAGCCCCAGCATTTT. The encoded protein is CASSDGLRNQPQHF.

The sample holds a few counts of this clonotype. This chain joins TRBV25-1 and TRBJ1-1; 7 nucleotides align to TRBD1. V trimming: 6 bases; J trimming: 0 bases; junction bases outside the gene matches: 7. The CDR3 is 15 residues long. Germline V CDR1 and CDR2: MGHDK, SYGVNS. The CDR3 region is CASSVGGGMNTEAFF. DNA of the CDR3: TGTGCCAGCAGCGTTGGAGGGGGCATGAACACTGAAGCTTTCTTT.

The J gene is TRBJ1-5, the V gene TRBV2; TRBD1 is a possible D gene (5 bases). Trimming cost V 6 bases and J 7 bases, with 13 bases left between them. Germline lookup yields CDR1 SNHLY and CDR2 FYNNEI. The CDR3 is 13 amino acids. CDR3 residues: CASRIGAGQPQHF. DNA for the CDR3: TGTGCCAGCAGGATAGGGGCGGGACAGCCCCAGCATTTT.

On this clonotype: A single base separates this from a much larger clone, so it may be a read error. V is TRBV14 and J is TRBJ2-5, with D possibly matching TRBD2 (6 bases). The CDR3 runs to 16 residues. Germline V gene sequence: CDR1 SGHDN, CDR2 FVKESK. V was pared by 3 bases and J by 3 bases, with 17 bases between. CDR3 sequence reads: CASSHWAVGGEETQYF. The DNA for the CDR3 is TGTGCCAGCAGCCATTGGGCAGTGGGAGGTGAAGAGACCCAGTACTTC.

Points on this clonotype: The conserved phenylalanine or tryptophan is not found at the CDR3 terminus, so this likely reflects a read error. The CDR3 is CAISDSGQGSPGNTIYL. The CDR3 nucleotides are TGTGCCATCTCTGACTCCGGACAGGGGAGTCCTGGAAACACCATATATCTT. This sequence joins TRBV10-3 and TRBJ1-3; 9 positions match TRBD1. Germline loops: CDR1 ENHRY, CDR2 SYGVKD. V lost 8 bases to trimming and J lost 2 bases; unmatched junction nucleotides: 13. This CDR3 is 17 amino acids long.

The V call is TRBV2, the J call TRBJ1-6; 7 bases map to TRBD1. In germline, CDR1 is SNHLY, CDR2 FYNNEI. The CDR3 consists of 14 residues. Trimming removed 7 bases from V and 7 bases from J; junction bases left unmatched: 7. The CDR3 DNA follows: TGTGCCAGCACCGGTGGAGGGGGCAATTCACCCCTCCACTTT. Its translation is CASTGGGGNSPLHF. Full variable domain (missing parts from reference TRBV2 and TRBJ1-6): EPEVTQTPSHQVTQMGQEVILRCVPISNHLYFYWYRQILGQKVEFLVSFYNNEISEKSEIFDDQFSVERPDGSNFTLKIRSTKLEDSAMYFCASTGGGGNSPLHFGNGTRLTVT.

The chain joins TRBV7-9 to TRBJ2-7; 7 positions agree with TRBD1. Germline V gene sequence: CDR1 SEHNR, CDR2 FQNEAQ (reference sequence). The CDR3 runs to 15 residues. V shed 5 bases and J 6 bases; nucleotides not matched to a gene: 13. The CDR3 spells CASSTRDSFLAEQYF. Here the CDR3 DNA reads TGTGCCAGCAGCACTAGGGACAGCTTCTTGGCCGAGCAGTACTTC.